This T cell receptor (beta chain) was retrieved from a study of neoadjuvant anti-PD-1 for oral cavity cancer (dated by TCRdb to the early 2020s). With respect to the entire study: Patients mostly received three to four biweekly doses of nivolumab at 3 mg/kg before curative-intent surgical resection. Responders were defined as patients with complete response, partial response or stable disease by RECIST 1.1; non-responders were defined as patients with progression. The parent correlative cohort had roughly 12 patients and a response rate of over 25%. A fourth nivolumab dose was given around day 43 to patients without progression, and definitive surgical resection was performed in those patients on days 50-56. Broader findings and caveats from the paper: TCR analyses included only a few patients per response group, and the authors called for larger cohorts for validation. After neoadjuvant nivolumab, significantly higher T cell clonality (Gini index) was found within PBMCs in non-responders than in responders. Higher pretreatment blood Treg/Th17 ratios correlated with higher pretreatment blood TCRbeta clonality and lower post-treatment tumor TCRbeta clonality.

V and J are truncated by 0 bases and 3 bases respectively, leaving an intervening sequence of 2 bases. Based on the germline V gene, the CDR1 and CDR2 sequences are SGHTA and FQGNSA. The CDR3 covers 13 residues, taking in both the cysteine and the phenylalanine. Only the CDR3 DNA stays, 39 bases, in frame from base 1. This clone appeared a single time. This clone's antigen is unknown. No base-level quality is on record; no much larger clone is a single base apart. For deep sequencing of PBMC libraries, mostly around 480 ng of input genomic DNA was used, and six replicates were run per sample. TCRbeta libraries were prepared with the immunoSEQ hsTCRbeta kit according to the manufacturer's instructions. An Illumina NovaSeq 6000 S4 flow cell was used to sequence the final libraries, which had first been combined to 3 nM. As for how the authors treated the data: The immunoSEQ Analyzer handled quality control and preprocessing of the raw data. The analysis was restricted to productive rearrangements, with each unique CDR3 amino acid sequence defining a clonotype. Repertoire clonality was estimated as the Gini-Simpson index, which was computed with the R package tcR. Student's t test was used to compare Gini indices, and Pearson correlation was used to assess associations with tumor size change. Held by TCRdb, this immuneACCESS table contains in-frame sequences only and omits some clones. Under half of the omission traces to an unresolved V gene where checked; the cause of the rest is unknown. V, J and clone size are taken as reported in that table, and D and trimming were inferred from the DNA itself. The sample includes 10,000 or so clones, with around 70% observed a single time. The top ten clonotypes cover 4.2% of the sample.

According to the study, the label for this sample's time point signals: after neoadjuvant nivolumab, at surgical resection. The patients had newly diagnosed stage II-IVA oral cavity squamous cell carcinoma and had not received any prior systemic or radiation treatment. Everyone in the cohort had locally advanced, HPV-negative oral cavity squamous cell carcinoma. Peripheral blood mononuclear cells were analyzed directly and were not maintained or expanded in culture. The samples were drawn from a longitudinal correlative study tied to a single-arm phase II trial testing neoadjuvant nivolumab in oral cavity squamous cell carcinoma. Subject-matched pre- and post-treatment PBMCs and tumors from three responders and three non-responders were subjected to genomic DNA-based TCRbeta sequencing. Peripheral blood mononuclear cells were drawn once before nivolumab treatment and a second time after treatment, when surgery took place. The Maxwell RSC DNA from Cells kit was used to extract genomic DNA from PBMCs.

The rearrangement joined TRBV7-2 to TRBJ2-2, with the identity of the D gene unclear. The input for sequencing was PBMCs, taken after nivolumab (anti-PD-1) treatment. This clonotype originated in a person between 35 and 79 years old with oral cavity squamous cell carcinoma. The CDR3 is CASSLAYTGELFF. The base sequence is TGTGCCAGCAGCTTAGCCTACACCGGGGAGCTGTTTTTT.